Listed below are T cell receptor beta chains from one sample, sequenced in a study of T cell responses to AZD1222 COVID-19 vaccine. The assay was immunoSEQ multiplex PCR, and TCRdb's table has in-frame clones only and misses some. Among some 160,000 clones, roughly 89% were seen once, and the ten largest hold 0.85% to 1.2%. The material was peripheral blood, obtained 28 days after the second AZD1222 dose. The receptors derive from an adult who received the AZD1222 COVID-19 vaccine. Each CDR3 is given with its conserved first and last residue. The order of the fields is V gene, J gene, clone size, D gene, CDR3 DNA, CDR3 protein. D genes are given only for firm matches. Size is omitted from some rows. Given values are once, few, many or a class for expanded clones.

V: TRBV4-3; J: TRBJ1-1; size: .; D: .; DNA: TGCGCCAGCAGCCAAGAAGACGGATATATGAACACTGAAGCTTTCTTT; CDR3: CASSQEDGYMNTEAFF
V: TRBV5-1; J: TRBJ1-2; size: .; D: TRBD1; DNA: TGCGCCAGCAGCTCCGGGACAGGCCTTTCTTCGGCGAGTTTCTATGGCTACACCTTC; CDR3: CASSSGTGLSSASFYGYTF
V: TRBV30; J: TRBJ1-4; size: .; D: .; DNA: TGTGCCTGGAGTGTATGGGGGCAAAATGAAAAACTGTTTTTT; CDR3: CAWSVWGQNEKLFF
V: TRBV5-1; J: TRBJ2-2; size: .; D: TRBD1; DNA: TGCGCCAGCAGCCGAGGGACAGGCGACACCGGGGAGCTGTTTTTT; CDR3: CASSRGTGDTGELFF
V: TRBV11-2; J: TRBJ1-1; size: .; D: .; DNA: TGTGCCAGCAGCTTAGTATGGGCACCCAGGGGCACTGAAGCTTTCTTT; CDR3: CASSLVWAPRGTEAFF
V: TRBV18; J: TRBJ2-7; size: .; D: .; DNA: TGTGCCAGCTCACCGACCAGGGGCTACGAGCAGTACTTC; CDR3: CASSPTRGYEQYF
V: TRBV7-9; J: TRBJ1-1; size: .; D: .; DNA: TGTGCCAGCAGCTTAAGATTGGTAGGAGATGAAGCTTTCTTT; CDR3: CASSLRLVGDEAFF
V: TRBV15; J: TRBJ2-2; size: .; D: TRBD1; DNA: TGTGCCACCAGCAGAGGTGGCAGGGGGCATTACACCGGGGAGCTGTTTTTT; CDR3: CATSRGGRGHYTGELFF
V: TRBV11-2; J: TRBJ2-7; size: .; D: .; DNA: TGTGCCAGCAGCTTCTCCTACGAGCAGTACTTC; CDR3: CASSFSYEQYF
V: TRBV5-5; J: TRBJ1-1; size: few; D: TRBD1; DNA: TGTGCCAGCAGCAGAATGGGACAGTTTGAAGCTTTCTTT; CDR3: CASSRMGQFEAFF
V: TRBV9; J: TRBJ2-1; size: .; D: .; DNA: TGTGCCAGCAGCGTAGCACTCGAGAATGAGCAGTTCTTC; CDR3: CASSVALENEQFF
V: TRBV6-2/TRBV6-3; J: TRBJ2-3; size: .; D: .; DNA: TGTGCCAGCAGTTACCCTCGCTCAGGGGGGCTCCACACAGATACGCAGTATTTT; CDR3: CASSYPRSGGLHTDTQYF
V: TRBV18; J: TRBJ1-2; size: .; D: .; DNA: TGTGCCAGCTCACCGATCACCACTAACTATGGCTACACCTTC; CDR3: CASSPITTNYGYTF
V: TRBV5-6; J: TRBJ1-3; size: .; D: TRBD1; DNA: TGTGCCAGCAGACTGGGACAGGGGCTTGGAAACACCATATATTTT; CDR3: CASRLGQGLGNTIYF
V: TRBV7-9; J: TRBJ2-7; size: .; D: .; DNA: TGTGCCAGCAGCTTAAGCCCACTTTACGAGCAGTACTTC; CDR3: CASSLSPLYEQYF
V: TRBV18; J: TRBJ2-7; size: .; D: TRBD1; DNA: TGTGCCAGCTCACCACGGCAGGGGGCGACCTACGAGCAGTACTTC; CDR3: CASSPRQGATYEQYF
V: TRBV3-1/TRBV3-2; J: TRBJ1-5; size: .; D: .; DNA: TGTGCCAGCAGCCAAGGGTTGCTAGTTCAGCCCCAGCATTTT; CDR3: CASSQGLLVQPQHF
V: TRBV4-3; J: TRBJ2-1; size: .; D: TRBD2; DNA: TGCGCCAGCAGCCAAGACTCCGTACTAGCGGGGGAGAGGTTTAAGGATGAGCAGTTCTTC; CDR3: CASSQDSVLAGERFKDEQFF
V: TRBV4-2; J: TRBJ2-5; size: .; D: TRBD2; DNA: TGTGCCAGCAGCCAAGGGACTAGCGGGGTGTTACAAGAGACCCAGTACTTC; CDR3: CASSQGTSGVLQETQYF
V: TRBV4-1; J: TRBJ2-2; size: .; D: TRBD1; DNA: TGCGCCAGCAGCCAAGCGGGACAGGGCGCGAACACCGGGGAGCTGTTTTTT; CDR3: CASSQAGQGANTGELFF
V: TRBV5-4; J: TRBJ2-1; size: .; D: .; DNA: TGTGCCAGCAGCTTACAGGGACCCCACAATGAGCAGTTCTTC; CDR3: CASSLQGPHNEQFF
V: TRBV6-5; J: TRBJ1-2; size: .; D: .; DNA: TGTGCCAGCAATCAAAGGGTAGGGCGCCTGGGCTACACCTTC; CDR3: CASNQRVGRLGYTF
V: TRBV16; J: TRBJ1-1; size: .; D: .; DNA: TGTGCCAGCAGCCAGGCCGGAAGGAACACTGAAGCTTTCTTT; CDR3: CASSQAGRNTEAFF
V: TRBV6-4; J: TRBJ1-5; size: .; D: .; DNA: TGTGCCAGCAGCGCCGAGGAGGGCAATCAGCCCCAGCATTTT; CDR3: CASSAEEGNQPQHF
V: TRBV19; J: TRBJ2-5; size: .; D: TRBD1; DNA: TGTGCCAGTAGCCTAGAGACCGGGACAGGGAAGATCCAGTACTTC; CDR3: CASSLETGTGKIQYF
V: TRBV6-2/TRBV6-3; J: TRBJ2-5; size: .; D: .; DNA: TGTGCCAGCAACCCGGGACAACCCCAAGAGACCCAGTACTTC; CDR3: CASNPGQPQETQYF
V: TRBV10-2; J: TRBJ1-3; size: few; D: .; DNA: TGCGCCAGCATGAACCCAGGGGCCGGAAACACCATATATTTT; CDR3: CASMNPGAGNTIYF
V: TRBV5-5; J: TRBJ1-2; size: .; D: .; DNA: TGTGCCAGCAGCTTCATAACCGGGGAAATCAACTATGGCTACACCTTC; CDR3: CASSFITGEINYGYTF
V: TRBV19; J: TRBJ1-1; size: few; D: .; DNA: TGTGCCAGTAGTATTGACAGAGCCGCTAACACTGAAGCTTTCTTT; CDR3: CASSIDRAANTEAFF
V: TRBV2; J: TRBJ2-7; size: .; D: TRBD1; DNA: TGTGCCAGCACCATGACAGGGAGAACCTACGAGCAGTACTTC; CDR3: CASTMTGRTYEQYF
V: TRBV11-2; J: TRBJ1-4; size: .; D: .; DNA: TGTGCCAGCAGCTCAGGGGAAGGGACTAATGAAAAACTGTTTTTT; CDR3: CASSSGEGTNEKLFF
V: TRBV30; J: TRBJ1-5; size: once; D: .; DNA: TGTGCCTGGAGTGTGGGCAGGACGAGGCAGCCCCAGCATTTT; CDR3: CAWSVGRTRQPQHF
V: TRBV4-1; J: TRBJ2-1; size: few; D: TRBD2; DNA: TGCGCCAGCAGCCAAGGGACTAGACCCCTCTACAATGAGCAGTTCTTC; CDR3: CASSQGTRPLYNEQFF
V: TRBV5-5; J: TRBJ2-3; size: .; D: TRBD1; DNA: TGTGCCAGCAGCGGACAGGGCGGAGATACGCAGTATTTT; CDR3: CASSGQGGDTQYF
V: TRBV12-3/TRBV12-4; J: TRBJ2-7; size: .; D: TRBD1; DNA: TGTGCCGTCAGGGGTACAGGGGCCTACGAGCAGTACTTC; CDR3: CAVRGTGAYEQYF
V: TRBV5-1; J: TRBJ2-3; size: once; D: .; DNA: TGCGCCAGCAGCTTGGGACAGGCGGACACAGATACGCAGTATTTT; CDR3: CASSLGQADTDTQYF